This is a list of T cell receptor beta chains from one sample in a study of blood T cell repertoires in COVID-19. Assay: immunoSEQ multiplex PCR; the TCRdb copy retains only in-frame clones and omits some. The sample holds some 150,000 clones, 80% to 90% seen once. The specimen was peripheral blood. The receptors originated from a woman between 45 and 60 years old with acute or convalescent COVID-19. Each CDR3 is given with its conserved first and last residue. D genes are given only for firm matches. Expanded clones are given a class, and other clones once, few, many or no size at all.

TRBD2	TRBV7-2	TRBJ2-1	-	TGTGCCAGCAGCTTAGATCAGCGGGAGGTGGATGAGCAGTTCTTC	CASSLDQREVDEQFF
-	TRBV5-4	TRBJ1-1	-	TGTGCCAGCAGCTTGGGGGAACAGGGCACTGAAGCTTTCTTT	CASSLGEQGTEAFF
-	TRBV9	TRBJ2-1	-	TGTGCCAGCAGCGCCTATGACAATGAGCAGTTCTTC	CASSAYDNEQFF
-	TRBV11-1	TRBJ2-1	-	TGTGCCAGCAGCTCCTCGGGGGGCAGTGAGCAGTTCTTC	CASSSSGGSEQFF
-	TRBV19	TRBJ2-5	-	TGTGCCAGTAGTGTCGGGACTCAAGAGACCCAGTACTTC	CASSVGTQETQYF
-	TRBV3-1/TRBV3-2	TRBJ2-3	-	TGTGCCAGCAGCCAATCGCGAGACTACGGCACAGATACGCAGTATTTT	CASSQSRDYGTDTQYF
TRBD1	TRBV7-9	TRBJ1-5	once	TGTGCCAGCAGCGCCGAGACAGGGTCCCCGGGCGGGCCCCAGCATTTT	CASSAETGSPGGPQHF
-	TRBV24-1	TRBJ2-2	-	TGTGCCACCAGTGAGTTGCAGGGTATCGGGGAGCTGTTTTTT	CATSELQGIGELFF
TRBD1	TRBV24-1	TRBJ2-2	-	TGTGCCACCGCCGGACAGGCTGGGTACACCGGGGAGCTGTTTTTT	CATAGQAGYTGELFF
-	TRBV19	TRBJ1-5	few	TGTGCCAGTAGTAGCAGAGGGTATAATCAGCCCCAGCATTTT	CASSSRGYNQPQHF
TRBD1	TRBV2	TRBJ1-5	-	TGTGCCAGCAGCCTCACAGGGGGCCTGTATCAGCCCCAGCATTTT	CASSLTGGLYQPQHF